The 31 T cell receptor beta chains reported below all come from one sample, sequenced in a study of T cell responses to AZD1222 COVID-19 vaccine. Some clones are missing from TCRdb's copy, which holds only in-frame ones; the method was immunoSEQ multiplex PCR. Altogether about 88,000 clones are present, 92% being singletons, with the ten largest covering around 5.2%. This specimen consisted of peripheral blood, obtained on day 0 of AZD1222 vaccination. The receptors derive from an adult in good health.

This clone has a handful of counts. This rearrangement joins TRBV7-8 to TRBJ1-2; 7 bases agree with TRBD1. Germline values: CDR1 SGHVS, CDR2 FQNEAQ. There are 14 residues in the CDR3. The ends lost 3 bases at V and 2 bases at J; junction bases unmatched: 3. The DNA for the CDR3 is TGTGCCAGCAGCTTCCCAGGGGGGAACTATGGCTACACCTTC. As protein: CASSFPGGNYGYTF.

The chain uses TRBV18 and TRBJ2-7; D may be TRBD1 or TRBD2 (5 bases each). V was trimmed by 3 bases and J by 1 base, leaving 10 bases between them. The CDR3 loop spans 14 amino acids. Germline-derived CDR1 and CDR2 are KGHSH and LQKENI. CDR3 sequence reads: CASSPGVSSYEQYF. In DNA form, the CDR3 reads TGTGCCAGCTCACCGGGGGTGAGTTCCTACGAGCAGTACTTC. The full variable domain, its missing parts supplied by reference TRBV18 and TRBJ2-7, is NAGVMQNPRHLVRRRGQEARLRCSPMKGHSHVYWYRQLPEEGLKFMVYLQKENIIDESGMPKERFSAEFPKEGPSILRIQQVVRGDSAAYFCASSPGVSSYEQYFGPGTRLTVT.

The rearrangement uses TRBV28 and TRBJ1-2, with a weak D call TRBD1 (5 bases). The CDR3 loop spans 14 amino acids. Germline CDR1 MDHEN, CDR2 SYDVKM. V was trimmed by 6 bases and J by 7 bases, leaving 18 bases between them. CDR3 sequence reads: CASRPGGDGVGYTF. The CDR3 DNA is TGTGCCAGCAGACCAGGCGGGGACGGGGTTGGCTACACCTTC.

Comments on this clone: Other DNA sequences of this sample code for an identical CDR3. The V gene is TRBV2, the J gene TRBJ1-5, with 7 positions matching TRBD1. The CDR3 loop spans 14 amino acids. Unmatched junction bases numbered 2, after V lost 4 bases and J lost 2 bases. Germline loops: CDR1 SNHLY, CDR2 FYNNEI. The CDR3 is CASSGTGGNQPQHF. CDR3 sequence (DNA): TGTGCCAGCAGTGGTACAGGGGGCAATCAGCCCCAGCATTTT.

The chain has TRBV29-1 and TRBJ1-2; D possibly corresponds to TRBD1 (5 bases). The CDR3 extends over 15 amino acids. Germline V gene sequence: CDR1 SQVTM, CDR2 ANQGSEA. The V gene lost 0 bases and the J gene lost 4 bases, with 15 bases spanning the gap. The DNA of the CDR3 is TGCAGCGTTGAAGATGTTGGCAGCAGGGCCTATGGCTACACCTTC. Amino acids: CSVEDVGSRAYGYTF.

The chain uses TRBV12-3 or TRBV12-4 and TRBJ2-7; D is perhaps TRBD2 (5 bases). The CDR3 runs to 13 residues. With 6 bases removed from V and 5 bases from J, the gap between germline ends came to 14 bases. The CDR3, as DNA: TGTGCCAGCAGGCAAGGCGAGGGTGACGAGCAGTACTTC. This gives the protein CASRQGEGDEQYF.

The V call is TRBV27, the J call TRBJ2-1; 9 nucleotides line up with TRBD1. The CDR3 extends over 15 amino acids. Trimming at V came to 5 bases and at J to 7 bases, leaving 9 bases not matched to a gene. Germline V CDR1 and CDR2: MNHEY, SMNVEV (reference sequence). CDR3 amino acids: CASSPGQGAWNEQFF. DNA for the CDR3: TGTGCCAGCAGTCCGGGACAGGGAGCATGGAATGAGCAGTTCTTC.

This clone was found once. The DNA of the CDR3 is TGTGCCAGCAGCGGGACAGGAACCTACGAGCAGTACTTC. Amino acids: CASSGTGTYEQYF. This sequence joins TRBV11-2 and TRBJ2-7; 8 positions agree with TRBD1. Germline CDR1 is SGHAT and CDR2 is FQNNGV. The CDR3 is 13 amino acids. V lost 5 bases and J lost 2; bases outside the gene matches: 2.

This chain links TRBV2 with TRBJ2-6; weak D call: TRBD2 (5 bases). V lost 0 bases to trimming and J lost 4 bases, with 16 bases between them. The CDR3 loop spans 18 amino acids. Per the germline V gene, CDR1 is SNHLY and CDR2 is FYNNEI. DNA of the CDR3: TGTGCCAGCAGTGAAGCCCCGGTGGAGGCCGGAGGGGCCAACGTCCTGACTTTC. Translating gives CASSEAPVEAGGANVLTF.

The chain has TRBV7-9 and TRBJ2-1; 10 nucleotides match TRBD2. Unmatched junction bases numbered 5, after V lost 5 bases and J lost 4 bases. The CDR3 covers 15 residues. Germline V gene data show CDR1 as SEHNR and CDR2 as FQNEAQ (reference sequence). The CDR3 DNA sequence: TGTGCCAGCAGCCCACTAGCGGGAATATACAATGAGCAGTTCTTC. Its translation: CASSPLAGIYNEQFF.

CDR3 DNA sequence: TGTGCCAGCAGTCCGGGACTTGGGGAGACCCAGTACTTC. Translating gives CASSPGLGETQYF. The V gene is TRBV12-3 or TRBV12-4, the J gene TRBJ2-5; a possible D gene is TRBD2 (6 bases). V lost 5 bases and J lost 5, with 12 bases in between. There are 13 residues in the CDR3.

The CDR3 is CASSSDGSSGNTIYF. CDR3 coding DNA: TGTGCCAGCAGCTCCGACGGAAGCTCTGGAAACACCATATATTTT. The gene calls are TRBV5-5 and TRBJ1-3; D uncertain. The ends were cut back, 3 bases at V and 0 bases at J, with 10 bases in the middle. The germline V gene encodes CDR1 SGHKS and CDR2 YYEKEE (reference sequence). This CDR3 has 15 amino acids. The full variable domain, completed using reference TRBV5-5 and TRBJ1-3, is DAGVTQSPTHLIKTRGQQVTLRCSPISGHKSVSWYQQVLGQGPQFIFQYYEKEERGRGNFPDRFSARQFPNYSSELNVNALLLGDSALYLCASSSDGSSGNTIYFGEGSWLTVV.

This clone was observed once. This sequence joins TRBV6-6 and TRBJ1-1, with a possible D match to TRBD1 (5 bases). CDR1 is MNHNY and CDR2 is SVGAGI in the germline V gene (reference sequence). The CDR3 is made up of 13 amino acids. Trimming cost V 0 bases and J 7 bases, with 9 bases left between them. CDR3 amino acids: CASSYSGGLEAFF. The CDR3 DNA follows: TGTGCCAGCAGTTACTCCGGGGGTCTTGAAGCTTTCTTT.

The CDR3 DNA reads TGTGCCAGCAGTTTCGGGGGTGTCGGTCAGCCCCAGCATTTT. Protein sequence: CASSFGGVGQPQHF. The V and J genes are TRBV27 and TRBJ1-5; D perhaps matches TRBD1 (5 bases). The CDR3 spans 14 residues. Germline CDR1 reads MNHEY; CDR2 reads SMNVEV (reference sequence). The ends were cut back, 3 bases at V and 6 bases at J, with 12 bases in the middle.

This chain uses TRBV30 with TRBJ2-1; D not resolved. There are 13 residues in the CDR3. CDR1 and CDR2 from the germline V gene are GTSNPN and SVGIG (reference sequence). Deletions cut 4 bases from V and 9 bases from J, with 16 bases between. In DNA, the CDR3 is TGTGCCTGGAACCGAGACTCCAATGGTGAGCAGTTCTTC. Protein sequence: CAWNRDSNGEQFF.

The chain is built from TRBV18 and TRBJ1-4; TRBD1 agrees at 9 bases. The germline gives CDR1 KGHSH, CDR2 LQKENI. V was clipped by 3 bases and J by 7 bases; unmatched bases: 6. This CDR3 spans 15 amino acids. The CDR3 loop is CASSPSDRGAEKLFF. The CDR3 DNA reads as TGTGCCAGCTCACCCTCGGACAGGGGTGCTGAAAAACTGTTTTTT. The full variable domain, rest sourced from reference TRBV18 and TRBJ1-4, is NAGVMQNPRHLVRRRGQEARLRCSPMKGHSHVYWYRQLPEEGLKFMVYLQKENIIDESGMPKERFSAEFPKEGPSILRIQQVVRGDSAAYFCASSPSDRGAEKLFFGSGTQLSVL.

V is TRBV29-1 and J is TRBJ2-1, with no clear D. Germline V CDR1 and CDR2: SQVTM, ANQGSEA. Between the trimmed V and J ends, which lost 4 bases and 4 bases, there was a span of 14 bases. The CDR3 runs 14 residues. The CDR3 DNA is TGCAGCGTTGTTGTTGGAGCCCTATACAATGAGCAGTTCTTC. It is translated as CSVVVGALYNEQFF.

This chain uses TRBV4-1 with TRBJ1-2; D remains ambiguous. The V gene lost 0 bases and the J gene lost 1 base, with 12 bases spanning the gap. The germline gives CDR1 MGHRA, CDR2 YSYEKL. This CDR3 spans 16 amino acids. The CDR3 loop is CASSQEGSGINYGYTF. In DNA, the CDR3 is TGCGCCAGCAGCCAAGAAGGATCAGGTATTAACTATGGCTACACCTTC.

This chain links TRBV3-1 (or the pseudogene TRBV3-2) with TRBJ1-1; D remains unclear. V lost 1 base, J lost 2 bases, and 5 bases lay in between. Per germline, CDR1 LGHDT and CDR2 YNNKEL (reference sequence). The CDR3 totals 13 residues. The CDR3 coding sequence is TGTGCCAGCAGCCAAGTTTTTAACACTGAAGCTTTCTTT. It specifies CASSQVFNTEAFF.

The chain joins TRBV18 to TRBJ1-3, with TRBD1 matching 7 bases. The CDR3 consists of 14 residues. V lost 6 bases and J lost 9; bases outside the gene matches: 11. CDR1 is KGHSH and CDR2 is LQKENI in the germline V gene. The chain's CDR3 is CASSESGGEATIYF. CDR3 coding DNA: TGTGCCAGCTCGGAATCAGGGGGAGAAGCCACCATATATTTT. Combining the CDR3 with reference TRBV18 and TRBJ1-3 gives the whole variable domain NAGVMQNPRHLVRRRGQEARLRCSPMKGHSHVYWYRQLPEEGLKFMVYLQKENIIDESGMPKERFSAEFPKEGPSILRIQQVVRGDSAAYFCASSESGGEATIYFGEGSWLTVV.

The chain has TRBV7-9 and TRBJ2-7; no firm D call. The germline V gene has CDR1 SEHNR and CDR2 FQNEAQ (reference sequence). The CDR3 totals 10 residues. Trimming removed 5 bases from V and 3 bases from J, with 2 bases in between. CDR3 sequence: CASSGYEQYF. Here the CDR3 DNA reads TGTGCCAGCAGCGGCTACGAGCAGTACTTC.

The genes are TRBV4-2 and TRBJ1-2, with D tentatively TRBD1 (5 bases). CDR1 LGHNA and CDR2 YNFKEQ come from the germline V gene. Trimming removed 0 bases from V and 8 bases from J, with 16 bases in between. CDR3 length: 15 amino acids. The DNA for the CDR3 is TGTGCCAGCAGCCAAGATCCAGACAGCGGAGGCGGCTACACCTTC. The encoded protein is CASSQDPDSGGGYTF.

The rearrangement links TRBV2 to TRBJ1-5; TRBD1 matches at 8 bases. Germline V CDR1 and CDR2: SNHLY, FYNNEI. J gave up 4 bases and V 5 bases, and 4 bases lay outside the gene matches. This CDR3 is built from 14 residues. CDR3 DNA sequence: TGTGCCAGCAGTCAGGGGGCCGGTAATCAGCCCCAGCATTTT. This translates into CASSQGAGNQPQHF.

This chain joins TRBV5-1 and TRBJ2-3; the match to TRBD1 covers 7 bases. The germline gives CDR1 SGHRS, CDR2 YFSETQ. This CDR3 is built from 14 residues. Trimming removed 4 bases from V and 6 bases from J; junction bases left unmatched: 8. CDR3 region: CASSPRQGSDTQYF. The CDR3 bases are TGCGCCAGCAGCCCTAGACAGGGATCGGATACGCAGTATTTT.

The chain links TRBV7-2 to TRBJ2-1; D gene uncertain. The CDR3 sequence is 19 residues long. The germline V gene has CDR1 SGHTA and CDR2 FQGNSA. Between the trimmed V and J ends, which lost 3 bases and 7 bases, there was a span of 28 bases. CDR3 region: CASSFKPPQNKIYGNEQFF. CDR3 in DNA: TGTGCCAGCAGCTTTAAGCCCCCCCAAAATAAGATTTATGGAAATGAGCAGTTCTTC.

This chain uses TRBV4-3 with TRBJ2-2; the match to TRBD1 covers 8 bases. The germline V gene encodes CDR1 LGHNA and CDR2 YSLEER. Trimming took 3 bases from V and 7 from J; bases not matched to a gene: 1. This CDR3 has 13 residues. CDR3 coding DNA: TGCGCCAGCAGCCAGGACAGGGTCGGGGAGCTGTTTTTT. As protein: CASSQDRVGELFF.

The V gene is TRBV7-9, the J gene TRBJ1-2; 9 bases are a match to TRBD1. CDR1 and CDR2 from the germline V gene are SEHNR and FQNEAQ (reference sequence). The CDR3 extends over 14 amino acids. V shed 5 bases, J shed 8 bases, and the junction held 9 bases outside the gene matches. The CDR3 protein is CASSPPRDRDGYTF. The CDR3 region has the DNA TGTGCCAGCAGCCCGCCCCGGGACAGGGACGGCTACACCTTC.

The sample holds one count of this clone. The genes are TRBV29-1 and TRBJ2-1; the match to TRBD2 covers 13 bases. The CDR3 has 16 amino acids. Germline V CDR1 and CDR2: SQVTM, ANQGSEA. V shed 3 bases and J 0 bases; nucleotides not matched to a gene: 2. CDR3: CSVDGTSGTSYNEQFF. The CDR3 DNA follows: TGCAGCGTTGATGGGACTAGCGGGACCTCCTACAATGAGCAGTTCTTC.

The V and J genes are TRBV10-3 and TRBJ2-3, with a weak D call TRBD1 (5 bases). Trimming took off 3 bases at V and 0 bases at J, with 13 bases between the two ends. This CDR3 has 16 residues. Per the germline V gene, CDR1 is ENHRY and CDR2 is SYGVKD. The CDR3 bases are TGTGCCATCAGTGATCATCGGACACAGAGCACAGATACGCAGTATTTT. It codes for CAISDHRTQSTDTQYF.

The chain's CDR3 is CASRAIHSGNTIYF. The CDR3 DNA is TGTGCCAGTCGAGCGATCCACTCTGGAAACACCATATATTTT. The chain has TRBV19 and TRBJ1-3; no definite D call. Germline V gene data show CDR1 as LNHDA and CDR2 as SQIVND (reference sequence). Trimming took off 8 bases at V and 0 bases at J, with 11 bases between the two ends. The CDR3 runs 14 residues.

The chain employs TRBV6-2 or TRBV6-3 and TRBJ2-5; D uncertain. Trimming cost V 0 bases and J 5 bases, with 1 base left between them. The CDR3 loop spans 11 amino acids. CDR1 is MNHEY, CDR2 SVGEGT, per germline. The CDR3 is CASSYSETQYF. CDR3 bases: TGTGCCAGCAGTTACTCGGAGACCCAGTACTTC.